These 18 T cell receptor beta chains came from one sample sequenced in a study of blood T cell repertoires in COVID-19. Produced via immunoSEQ multiplex PCR; TCRdb's table is partial and in-frame only. Among tens of thousands of clones listed, around 80% were seen once. The sample consisted of peripheral blood. Every receptor here comes from an elderly woman with active or convalescent COVID-19.

The rearrangement links TRBV7-2 to TRBJ2-7; unclear D gene. The CDR3 has 14 residues. V was clipped by 0 bases and J by 0 bases, with 6 bases between them. CDR1 is SGHTA and CDR2 is FQGNSA in the germline V gene. CDR3 region: CASSLASGSYEQYF. CDR3 bases: TGTGCCAGCAGCTTAGCTTCGGGCTCCTACGAGCAGTACTTC.

V is TRBV5-1 and J is TRBJ1-4; the match to TRBD1 covers 8 bases. V was pared by 4 bases and J by 7 bases, with 6 bases of the junction left unmatched. CDR3 length equals 14 residues. Germline V CDR1 and CDR2: SGHRS, YFSETQ. CDR3 bases: TGCGCCAGCAGCCCAGGACAGGGTGCTGAAAAACTGTTTTTT. It specifies CASSPGQGAEKLFF.

The chain uses TRBV7-8 and TRBJ2-6, with 7 bases aligning to TRBD1. Germline-derived CDR1 and CDR2 are SGHVS and FQNEAQ. The CDR3 runs 17 residues. V lost 1 base, J lost 1 base, and 4 bases stayed unmatched. The CDR3 bases are TGTGCCAGCAGCTTAGAGGGGACAGCTTCTGGGGCCAACGTCCTGACTTTC. This codes for CASSLEGTASGANVLTF.

This clone showed up just once. V usage is TRBV7-9 and J usage is TRBJ1-2; D gene uncertain. V was shortened by 5 bases and J by 2 bases, with 18 bases between the two germline ends. Per germline, CDR1 SEHNR and CDR2 FQNEAQ (reference sequence). CDR3 length: 16 amino acids. The CDR3 region has the DNA TGTGCCAGCAGCCCCCGGCCGGGTGCTCTCAACTATGGCTACACCTTC. Its translation is CASSPRPGALNYGYTF.

The chain employs TRBV11-2 and TRBJ2-5; a possible D gene is TRBD2 (6 bases). This CDR3 region has 13 residues. CDR1 is SGHAT, CDR2 FQNNGV, per germline. V was clipped by 2 bases and J by 5 bases, with 9 bases between them. The CDR3 DNA reads as TGTGCCAGCAGCTTATGGGGGAGGGAGACCCAGTACTTC. It yields the protein CASSLWGRETQYF.

V and J are TRBV6-2 or TRBV6-3 and TRBJ2-5; no clear D. The CDR3 has 13 amino acids. V lost 2 bases, J lost 5 bases, and 9 bases lay in between. CDR1 and CDR2 from the germline V gene are MNHEY and SVGEGT. CDR3 sequence reads: CASSYGGMETQYF. The CDR3 DNA reads as TGTGCCAGCAGTTACGGCGGTATGGAGACCCAGTACTTC.

The chain employs TRBV7-9 and TRBJ2-2, with D possibly being TRBD1 (6 bases). The CDR3 has 16 residues. V dropped 3 bases and J dropped 3 bases, with 14 bases sitting between them. Germline lookup yields CDR1 SEHNR and CDR2 FQNEAQ (reference sequence). CDR3 in amino acids: CASSFPNRVDTGELFF. The CDR3 DNA reads as TGTGCCAGCAGCTTTCCGAACAGGGTAGACACCGGGGAGCTGTTTTTT.

V and J are TRBV5-1 and TRBJ2-1; 9 bases fit TRBD2. The length of the CDR3 is 14 residues. Trimming took 5 bases from V and 6 from J; bases not matched to a gene: 6. Germline V gene data show CDR1 as SGHRS and CDR2 as YFSETQ. For the CDR3, the DNA is TGCGCCAGCAGGTCCGGGACTAGCACCAATGAGCAGTTCTTC. This codes for CASRSGTSTNEQFF. The entire variable domain, with the rest obtained from reference TRBV5-1 and TRBJ2-1, is as follows: KAGVTQTPRYLIKTRGQQVTLSCSPISGHRSVSWYQQTPGQGLQFLFEYFSETQRNKGNFPGRFSGRQFSNSRSEMNVSTLELGDSALYLCASRSGTSTNEQFFGPGTRLTVL.

This chain uses TRBV11-1 with TRBJ2-7; 11 positions match TRBD2. Unmatched junction bases numbered 1, after V lost 3 bases and J lost 0 bases. CDR1 is SGHAT and CDR2 is FQDESV in the germline V gene (reference sequence). This CDR3 comprises 15 residues. CDR3 coding DNA: TGTGCCAGCAGCTTGACTAGCGGGGCCTCCTACGAGCAGTACTTC. Encoded protein: CASSLTSGASYEQYF.

The chain is built from TRBV9 and TRBJ1-2; D possibly corresponds to TRBD1 (5 bases). V was clipped by 3 bases and J by 6 bases, with 15 bases between them. CDR3 length: 14 residues. Germline assignment: CDR1 SGDLS and CDR2 YYNGEE. The CDR3 loop is CASSASGNTDGYTF. The DNA for the CDR3 is TGTGCCAGCAGCGCCTCAGGGAATACGGATGGCTACACCTTC.

The CDR3 spells CASSPWAVRELFF. The DNA of the CDR3 is TGTGCCAGCTCACCATGGGCAGTCCGGGAGCTGTTTTTT. The chain employs TRBV18 and TRBJ2-2; no clear D. The CDR3 spans 13 residues. The germline V gene has CDR1 KGHSH and CDR2 LQKENI. Deletions cut 2 bases from V and 9 bases from J, with 10 bases between.

The rearrangement joins TRBV6-2 or TRBV6-3 to TRBJ2-7, with 7 bases aligning to TRBD1. This CDR3 comprises 15 residues. Germline values: CDR1 MNHEY, CDR2 SVGEGT. With 0 bases clipped from V and 7 bases from J, the junction kept 9 bases outside the gene matches. The CDR3 DNA follows: TGTGCCAGCAGTTACTCCGGGACAGTGGTGCGAGAGCAGTACTTC. Translated, it gives CASSYSGTVVREQYF.

The chain combines TRBV7-8 with TRBJ2-2; 8 bases align to TRBD1. CDR1 and CDR2 from the germline V gene are SGHVS and FQNEAQ. The V segment lost 3 bases and the J segment 8 bases; nucleotides outside the gene matches: 5. The CDR3 is made up of 14 amino acids. The CDR3 DNA sequence: TGTGCCAGCAGCTTTGGGCAGGGGGCAGGGGAGCTGTTTTTT. Amino acid sequence: CASSFGQGAGELFF.

The V call is TRBV12-3 or TRBV12-4, the J call TRBJ1-1; TRBD1 might be the D (6 bases). The CDR3 runs 13 residues. V was pared by 6 bases and J by 4 bases, with 12 bases between. The CDR3 region has the DNA TGTGCCAGCAGCCAAGGGGGGGCCACTGAAGCTTTCTTT. This gives the protein CASSQGGATEAFF.

In the case of this clone: The junction departs from the called germline gene at one end, perhaps through a read error. The chain combines TRBV5-1 with TRBJ2-1; 7 nucleotides agree with TRBD2. The CDR3 sequence is 13 residues long. Germline lookup yields CDR1 SGHRS and CDR2 YFSETQ. The CDR3: CASSLAGRSGIVF. In DNA form, the CDR3 reads TGCGCCAGCAGCCTGGCAGGTCGGAGCGGGATAGTCTTC.

The rearrangement joins TRBV18 to TRBJ1-1; TRBD1 matches at 7 bases. The trim removed 0 bases at V and 4 bases at J, leaving 5 bases unmatched. The CDR3 consists of 15 residues. Germline loops: CDR1 KGHSH, CDR2 LQKENI. CDR3 amino acids: CASSPPNRGGTEAFF. CDR3 DNA: TGTGCCAGCTCACCACCCAACAGGGGCGGCACTGAAGCTTTCTTT.

J is TRBJ1-5 and V is TRBV28; 7 bases align to TRBD1. The ends lost 5 bases at V and 0 bases at J; junction bases unmatched: 7. CDR1 is MDHEN and CDR2 is SYDVKM in the germline V gene. The CDR3 loop spans 16 amino acids. The CDR3 region is CASSLMRDSSNQPQHF. The CDR3, as DNA: TGTGCCAGCAGTCTCATGCGGGACAGTAGCAATCAGCCCCAGCATTTT. Together with reference TRBV28 and TRBJ1-5, the CDR3 gives the full variable domain: DVKVTQSSRYLVKRTGEKVFLECVQDMDHENMFWYRQDPGLGLRLIYFSYDVKMKEKGDIPEGYSVSREKKERFSLILESASTNQTSMYLCASSLMRDSSNQPQHFGDGTRLSIL.

A single count supports this clone. The V call is TRBV19, the J call TRBJ1-6; D may be TRBD1 (5 bases). The CDR3 is made up of 15 amino acids. Germline CDR1 reads LNHDA; CDR2 reads SQIVND (reference sequence). V was cut by 1 base and J by 10 bases, with 14 bases left in between. CDR3 nucleotides: TGTGCCAGTAGTATAGGGTTACAGGTCAACTCACCCCTCCACTTT. Protein sequence: CASSIGLQVNSPLHF.